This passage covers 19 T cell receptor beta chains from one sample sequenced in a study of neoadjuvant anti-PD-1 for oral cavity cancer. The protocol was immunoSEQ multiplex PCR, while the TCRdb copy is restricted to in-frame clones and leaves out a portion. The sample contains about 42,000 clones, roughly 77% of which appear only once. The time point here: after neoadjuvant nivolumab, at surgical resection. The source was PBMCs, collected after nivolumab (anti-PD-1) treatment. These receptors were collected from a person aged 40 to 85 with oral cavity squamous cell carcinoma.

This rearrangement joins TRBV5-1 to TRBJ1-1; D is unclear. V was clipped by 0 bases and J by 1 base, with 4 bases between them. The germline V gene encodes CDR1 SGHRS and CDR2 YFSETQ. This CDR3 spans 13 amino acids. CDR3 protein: CASSLVTNTEAFF. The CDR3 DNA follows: TGCGCCAGCAGCTTGGTGACGAACACTGAAGCTTTCTTT.

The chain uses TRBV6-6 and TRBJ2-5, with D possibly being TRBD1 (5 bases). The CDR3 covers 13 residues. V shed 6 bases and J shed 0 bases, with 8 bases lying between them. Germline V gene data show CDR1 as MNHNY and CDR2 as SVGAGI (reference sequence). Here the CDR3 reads CASSRQNQETQYF. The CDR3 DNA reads TGTGCCAGCAGCCGACAGAACCAAGAGACCCAGTACTTC.

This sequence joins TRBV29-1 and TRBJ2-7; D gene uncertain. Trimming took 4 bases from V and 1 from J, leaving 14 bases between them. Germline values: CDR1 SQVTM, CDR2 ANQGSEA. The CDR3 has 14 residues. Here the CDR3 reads CSVAVTGISYEQYF. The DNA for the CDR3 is TGCAGCGTTGCAGTCACCGGAATATCCTACGAGCAGTACTTC.

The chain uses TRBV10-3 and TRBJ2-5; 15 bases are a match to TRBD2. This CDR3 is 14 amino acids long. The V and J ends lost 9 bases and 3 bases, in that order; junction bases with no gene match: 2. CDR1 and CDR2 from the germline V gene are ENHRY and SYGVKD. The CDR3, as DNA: TGTGCCATTCGGACTAGCGGGAGGGAAGAGACCCAGTACTTC. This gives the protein CAIRTSGREETQYF.

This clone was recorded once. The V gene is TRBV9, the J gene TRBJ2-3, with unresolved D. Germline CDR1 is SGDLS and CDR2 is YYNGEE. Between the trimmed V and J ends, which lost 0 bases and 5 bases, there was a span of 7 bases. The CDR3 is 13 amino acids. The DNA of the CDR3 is TGTGCCAGCAGCGTAGTCCCCCGAGATACGCAGTATTTT. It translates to CASSVVPRDTQYF.

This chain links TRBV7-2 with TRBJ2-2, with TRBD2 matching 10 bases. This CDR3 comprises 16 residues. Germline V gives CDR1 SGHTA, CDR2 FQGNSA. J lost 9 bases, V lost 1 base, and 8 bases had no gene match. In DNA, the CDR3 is TGTGCCAGCAGCTTAGGGCTAGCGGGGGTTGCAAGGGAGCTGTTTTTT. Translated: CASSLGLAGVARELFF.

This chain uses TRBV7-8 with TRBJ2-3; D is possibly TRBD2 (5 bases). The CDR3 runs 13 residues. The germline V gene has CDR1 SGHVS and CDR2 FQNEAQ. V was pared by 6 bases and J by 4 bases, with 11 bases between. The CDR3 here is CASRLTRADTQYF. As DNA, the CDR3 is TGTGCCAGCAGGCTAACTAGGGCAGATACGCAGTATTTT.

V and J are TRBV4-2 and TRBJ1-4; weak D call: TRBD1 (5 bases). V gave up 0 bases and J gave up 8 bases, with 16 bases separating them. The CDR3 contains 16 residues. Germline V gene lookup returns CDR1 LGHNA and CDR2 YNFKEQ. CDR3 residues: CASSQDPTSGHEKLFF. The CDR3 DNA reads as TGTGCCAGCAGCCAAGACCCCACCTCAGGACACGAAAAACTGTTTTTT.

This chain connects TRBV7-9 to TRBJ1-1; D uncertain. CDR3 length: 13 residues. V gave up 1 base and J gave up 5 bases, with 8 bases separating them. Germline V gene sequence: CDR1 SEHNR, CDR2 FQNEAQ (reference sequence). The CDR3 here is CASSLGGLTEAFF. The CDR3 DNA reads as TGTGCCAGCAGCTTAGGTGGGCTTACTGAAGCTTTCTTT.

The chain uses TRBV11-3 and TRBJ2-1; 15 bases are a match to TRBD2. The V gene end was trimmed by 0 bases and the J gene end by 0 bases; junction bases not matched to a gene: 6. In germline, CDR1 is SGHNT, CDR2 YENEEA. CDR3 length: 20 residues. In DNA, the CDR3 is TGTGCCAGCAGCTTAGAAGGACTAGCGGGGGGGCGCAGCTCCTACAATGAGCAGTTCTTC. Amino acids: CASSLEGLAGGRSSYNEQFF.

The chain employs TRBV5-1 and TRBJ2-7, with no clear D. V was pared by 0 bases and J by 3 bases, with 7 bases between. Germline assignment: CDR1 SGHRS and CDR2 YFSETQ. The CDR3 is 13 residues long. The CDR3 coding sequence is TGCGCCAGCAGCTTGGCGTTATTCTACGAGCAGTACTTC. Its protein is CASSLALFYEQYF.

CDR3 loop: CASSISTGANYGYTF. In nucleotides, the CDR3 is TGTGCCAGCAGCATTTCGACAGGGGCTAACTATGGCTACACCTTC. V usage is TRBV11-2 and J usage is TRBJ1-2; TRBD1 aligns across 8 bases. V was clipped by 5 bases and J by 0 bases; unmatched bases: 5. The CDR3 totals 15 residues. Germline CDR1 SGHAT, CDR2 FQNNGV.

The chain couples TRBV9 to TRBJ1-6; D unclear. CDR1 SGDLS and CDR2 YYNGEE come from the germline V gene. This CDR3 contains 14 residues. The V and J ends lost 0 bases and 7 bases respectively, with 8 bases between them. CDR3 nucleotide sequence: TGTGCCAGCAGCGTAGCGGTCCTAAATTCACCCCTCCACTTT. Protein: CASSVAVLNSPLHF.

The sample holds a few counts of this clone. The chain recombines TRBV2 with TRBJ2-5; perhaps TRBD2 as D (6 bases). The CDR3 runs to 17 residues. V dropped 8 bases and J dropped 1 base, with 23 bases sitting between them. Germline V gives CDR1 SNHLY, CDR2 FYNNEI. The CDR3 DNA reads TGTGCCAGCGGCACCTGGTACGGACAAGCGGGCCAAGAGACCCAGTACTTC. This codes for CASGTWYGQAGQETQYF.

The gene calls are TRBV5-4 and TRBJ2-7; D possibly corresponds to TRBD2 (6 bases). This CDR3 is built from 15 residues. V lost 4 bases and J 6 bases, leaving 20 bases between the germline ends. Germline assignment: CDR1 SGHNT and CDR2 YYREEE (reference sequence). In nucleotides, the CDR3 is TGTGCCAGCAGCACCACCGGGGCCGGGGAGGTCGAGCAGTACTTC. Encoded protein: CASSTTGAGEVEQYF. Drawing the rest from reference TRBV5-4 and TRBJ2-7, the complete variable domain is ETGVTQSPTHLIKTRGQQVTLRCSSQSGHNTVSWYQQALGQGPQFIFQYYREEENGRGNFPPRFSGLQFPNYSSELNVNALELDDSALYLCASSTTGAGEVEQYFGPGTRLTVT.

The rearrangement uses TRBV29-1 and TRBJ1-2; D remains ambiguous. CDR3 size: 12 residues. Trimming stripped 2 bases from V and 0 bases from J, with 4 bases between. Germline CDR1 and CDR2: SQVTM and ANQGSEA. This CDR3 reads CSVETANYGYTF. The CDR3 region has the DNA TGCAGCGTTGAAACAGCTAACTATGGCTACACCTTC.

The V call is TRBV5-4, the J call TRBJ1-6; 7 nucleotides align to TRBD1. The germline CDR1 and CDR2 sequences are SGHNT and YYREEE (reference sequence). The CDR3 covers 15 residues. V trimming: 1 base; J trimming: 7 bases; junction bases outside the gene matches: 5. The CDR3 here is CASSLPTGENSPLHF. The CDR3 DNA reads TGTGCCAGCAGCTTGCCAACAGGGGAAAATTCACCCCTCCACTTT.

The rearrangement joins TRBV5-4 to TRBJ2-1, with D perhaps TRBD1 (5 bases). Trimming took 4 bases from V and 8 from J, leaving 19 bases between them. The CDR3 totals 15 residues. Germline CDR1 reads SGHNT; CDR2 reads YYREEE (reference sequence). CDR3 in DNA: TGTGCCAGCAGCCCTGGCGGACAAAGGACCGATGAGCAGTTCTTC. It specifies CASSPGGQRTDEQFF. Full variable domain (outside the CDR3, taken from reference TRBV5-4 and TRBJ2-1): ETGVTQSPTHLIKTRGQQVTLRCSSQSGHNTVSWYQQALGQGPQFIFQYYREEENGRGNFPPRFSGLQFPNYSSELNVNALELDDSALYLCASSPGGQRTDEQFFGPGTRLTVL.

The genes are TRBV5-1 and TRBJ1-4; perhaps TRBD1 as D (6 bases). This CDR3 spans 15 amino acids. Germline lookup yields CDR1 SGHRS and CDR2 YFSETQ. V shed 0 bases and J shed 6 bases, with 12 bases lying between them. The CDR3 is CASSLAGGADEKLFF. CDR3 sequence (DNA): TGCGCCAGCAGCTTGGCCGGGGGGGCCGATGAAAAACTGTTTTTT.